This is a list of T cell receptor beta chains from one sample in a study of T cell responses to AZD1222 COVID-19 vaccine. TCRdb's copy holds only in-frame clones and misses some; the assay was immunoSEQ multiplex PCR. Among about 140,000 clones listed, roughly nine tenths were seen once. The sequencing used peripheral blood, collected 28 days after the second dose of the MenACWY control vaccine. These receptors were collected from an adult who received the MenACWY meningococcal vaccine as a control. CDR3s include the opening cysteine and the closing phenylalanine or tryptophan. Fields, in order: D gene, J gene, clone size, V gene, CDR3 protein, CDR3 DNA. D genes are given only for firm matches. The size field is filled for only some rows; it gives once, few, many or a size class.

D gene: NA
J gene: TRBJ2-3
clone size: NA
V gene: TRBV19
CDR3 protein: CASSISFTDTQYF
CDR3 DNA: TGTGCCAGTAGTATTTCGTTCACAGATACGCAGTATTTT

D gene: NA
J gene: TRBJ1-3
clone size: NA
V gene: TRBV18
CDR3 protein: CASSPVYRSGNTIYF
CDR3 DNA: TGTGCCAGCTCACCAGTCTACCGCTCTGGAAACACCATATATTTT

D gene: NA
J gene: TRBJ1-4
clone size: NA
V gene: TRBV6-2/TRBV6-3
CDR3 protein: CASSPKNEKLFF
CDR3 DNA: TGTGCCAGCAGCCCCAAGAATGAAAAACTGTTTTTT

D gene: NA
J gene: TRBJ2-3
clone size: NA
V gene: TRBV5-1
CDR3 protein: CASSLSAGPRTDTQYF
CDR3 DNA: TGCGCCAGCAGCCTCAGTGCCGGCCCGCGCACAGATACGCAGTATTTT

D gene: NA
J gene: TRBJ2-2
clone size: NA
V gene: TRBV28
CDR3 protein: CASPGPNTGELFF
CDR3 DNA: TGTGCCAGCCCAGGGCCTAACACCGGGGAGCTGTTTTTT

D gene: NA
J gene: TRBJ1-1
clone size: NA
V gene: TRBV12-3/TRBV12-4
CDR3 protein: CASSLWDNTEAFF
CDR3 DNA: TGTGCCAGCAGTTTATGGGACAACACTGAAGCTTTCTTT

D gene: NA
J gene: TRBJ1-3
clone size: NA
V gene: TRBV2
CDR3 protein: CASSGVGNTIYF
CDR3 DNA: TGTGCCAGCAGTGGGGTAGGAAACACCATATATTTT

D gene: NA
J gene: TRBJ2-5
clone size: NA
V gene: TRBV30
CDR3 protein: CAWSKTVQETQYF
CDR3 DNA: TGTGCCTGGAGTAAGACAGTTCAAGAGACCCAGTACTTC

D gene: TRBD1
J gene: TRBJ2-7
clone size: NA
V gene: TRBV2
CDR3 protein: CASSAEQGAYYEQYF
CDR3 DNA: TGTGCCAGCAGTGCGGAACAGGGGGCGTATTACGAGCAGTACTTC

D gene: NA
J gene: TRBJ2-3
clone size: NA
V gene: TRBV6-5
CDR3 protein: CASRDWSTDTQYF
CDR3 DNA: TGTGCCAGCAGGGACTGGAGCACAGATACGCAGTATTTT

D gene: NA
J gene: TRBJ1-6
clone size: NA
V gene: TRBV27
CDR3 protein: CASSFGGGNSPLHF
CDR3 DNA: TGTGCCAGCAGTTTCGGGGGAGGGAATTCACCCCTCCACTTT

D gene: NA
J gene: TRBJ1-2
clone size: NA
V gene: TRBV5-1
CDR3 protein: CASSLGPLAWMDYGYTF
CDR3 DNA: TGCGCCAGCAGCTTGGGCCCCCTCGCGTGGATGGACTATGGCTACACCTTC

D gene: NA
J gene: TRBJ1-5
clone size: NA
V gene: TRBV7-2
CDR3 protein: CASSLGQSSNQPQHF
CDR3 DNA: TGTGCCAGCAGCTTGGGGCAGAGTAGCAATCAGCCCCAGCATTTT

D gene: TRBD1
J gene: TRBJ2-5
clone size: NA
V gene: TRBV6-1
CDR3 protein: CASSPTGKAETQYF
CDR3 DNA: TGTGCCAGCAGTCCGACAGGGAAGGCGGAGACCCAGTACTTC

D gene: NA
J gene: TRBJ1-5
clone size: NA
V gene: TRBV19
CDR3 protein: CASKVGYSNQPQHF
CDR3 DNA: TGTGCCAGTAAGGTAGGATATAGCAATCAGCCCCAGCATTTT

D gene: TRBD1
J gene: TRBJ1-5
clone size: NA
V gene: TRBV7-7
CDR3 protein: CASSENRDSHQPQHF
CDR3 DNA: TGTGCCAGCAGCGAAAACCGGGACAGCCATCAGCCCCAGCATTTT

D gene: TRBD2
J gene: TRBJ2-2
clone size: once
V gene: TRBV10-3
CDR3 protein: CAISESESGGDPGELFF
CDR3 DNA: TGTGCCATCAGTGAGTCCGAAAGCGGGGGAGACCCCGGGGAGCTGTTTTTT

D gene: TRBD1
J gene: TRBJ1-6
clone size: NA
V gene: TRBV30
CDR3 protein: CAWSVVGRGQGHSPLHF
CDR3 DNA: TGTGCCTGGAGTGTAGTCGGAAGGGGGCAGGGACATTCACCCCTCCACTTT

D gene: TRBD2
J gene: TRBJ2-1
clone size: NA
V gene: TRBV24-1
CDR3 protein: CATSDRPAGEAEQFF
CDR3 DNA: TGTGCCACCAGTGATCGGCCAGCGGGAGAGGCTGAGCAGTTCTTC

D gene: NA
J gene: TRBJ2-2
clone size: few
V gene: TRBV11-2
CDR3 protein: CASSLAALANTGELFF
CDR3 DNA: TGTGCCAGCAGCTTAGCTGCCCTCGCGAACACCGGGGAGCTGTTTTTT

D gene: NA
J gene: TRBJ2-5
clone size: NA
V gene: TRBV25-1
CDR3 protein: CASSEYRGQETQYF
CDR3 DNA: TGTGCCAGCAGTGAATATAGAGGCCAAGAGACCCAGTACTTC

D gene: NA
J gene: TRBJ1-2
clone size: NA
V gene: TRBV9
CDR3 protein: CASSAEDHPNYGYTF
CDR3 DNA: TGTGCCAGCAGCGCTGAGGACCACCCTAACTATGGCTACACCTTC

D gene: TRBD1
J gene: TRBJ1-3
clone size: NA
V gene: TRBV28
CDR3 protein: CASSLSRGLTSGNTIYF
CDR3 DNA: TGTGCCAGCAGTTTATCGAGGGGGCTCACCTCTGGAAACACCATATATTTT

D gene: NA
J gene: TRBJ2-5
clone size: NA
V gene: TRBV2
CDR3 protein: CASRVRGETQYF
CDR3 DNA: TGTGCCAGCAGGGTTAGGGGGGAGACCCAGTACTTC

D gene: NA
J gene: TRBJ1-4
clone size: NA
V gene: TRBV14
CDR3 protein: CASSSKGRSAEKLFF
CDR3 DNA: TGTGCCAGCAGCTCGAAGGGGAGGAGCGCAGAAAAACTGTTTTTT

D gene: NA
J gene: TRBJ1-1
clone size: NA
V gene: TRBV7-9
CDR3 protein: CASSLIGTGKVTEAFF
CDR3 DNA: TGTGCCAGCAGCTTAATCGGGACTGGAAAAGTTACTGAAGCTTTCTTT

D gene: NA
J gene: TRBJ1-5
clone size: NA
V gene: TRBV6-5
CDR3 protein: CASSQVGAQHF
CDR3 DNA: TGTGCCAGCAGTCAGGTGGGGGCCCAGCATTTT

D gene: NA
J gene: TRBJ1-6
clone size: NA
V gene: TRBV7-2
CDR3 protein: CASSGGVGTYNSPLHF
CDR3 DNA: TGTGCCAGCAGCGGGGGGGTTGGGACATATAATTCACCCCTCCACTTT

D gene: TRBD1
J gene: TRBJ2-4
clone size: NA
V gene: TRBV6-5
CDR3 protein: CASRDRGNIQYF
CDR3 DNA: TGTGCCAGCAGGGACAGGGGGAACATTCAGTACTTC

D gene: NA
J gene: TRBJ1-1
clone size: NA
V gene: TRBV2
CDR3 protein: CASSDRTANTEAFF
CDR3 DNA: TGTGCCAGCAGTGATAGGACAGCGAACACTGAAGCTTTCTTT

D gene: NA
J gene: TRBJ2-2
clone size: NA
V gene: TRBV11-2
CDR3 protein: CASSLSGRTNTGELFF
CDR3 DNA: TGTGCCAGCAGCTTATCGGGCAGAACGAACACCGGGGAGCTGTTTTTT

D gene: TRBD2
J gene: TRBJ2-2
clone size: NA
V gene: TRBV10-2
CDR3 protein: CASSKASGPGELFF
CDR3 DNA: TGCGCCAGCAGTAAGGCTAGCGGTCCCGGGGAGCTGTTTTTT

D gene: TRBD1
J gene: TRBJ1-1
clone size: NA
V gene: TRBV12-3/TRBV12-4
CDR3 protein: CASSDRENTEAFF
CDR3 DNA: TGTGCCAGTTCAGACAGGGAGAACACTGAAGCTTTCTTT

D gene: TRBD1
J gene: TRBJ2-1
clone size: NA
V gene: TRBV10-3
CDR3 protein: CAIRTEQGIYNEQFF
CDR3 DNA: TGTGCCATCAGGACCGAACAGGGGATCTACAATGAGCAGTTCTTC

D gene: TRBD2
J gene: TRBJ2-1
clone size: NA
V gene: TRBV27
CDR3 protein: CASGPIGRGPIEQFF
CDR3 DNA: TGTGCCAGCGGCCCGATCGGGAGGGGTCCTATTGAGCAGTTCTTC

D gene: NA
J gene: TRBJ2-1
clone size: NA
V gene: TRBV24-1
CDR3 protein: CATSQGQTRNEQFF
CDR3 DNA: TGTGCCACCAGTCAGGGACAAACTCGCAATGAGCAGTTCTTC

D gene: TRBD2
J gene: TRBJ2-7
clone size: NA
V gene: TRBV27
CDR3 protein: CASSDLYGGAGEQYF
CDR3 DNA: TGTGCCAGCAGTGATCTTTACGGGGGGGCCGGCGAGCAGTACTTC

D gene: NA
J gene: TRBJ1-2
clone size: few
V gene: TRBV7-3
CDR3 protein: CASSLTSGNYGYTF
CDR3 DNA: TGTGCCAGCAGCTTAACTTCAGGGAACTATGGCTACACCTTC

D gene: TRBD1
J gene: TRBJ2-1
clone size: NA
V gene: TRBV19
CDR3 protein: CASSRTGGNYNEQFF
CDR3 DNA: TGTGCCAGTAGTAGGACAGGGGGAAACTACAATGAGCAGTTCTTC

D gene: TRBD1
J gene: TRBJ1-4
clone size: once
V gene: TRBV15
CDR3 protein: CATSSEGASNEKLFF
CDR3 DNA: TGTGCCACCAGCAGTGAGGGGGCGAGTAATGAAAAACTGTTTTTT

D gene: TRBD2
J gene: TRBJ2-5
clone size: NA
V gene: TRBV6-2/TRBV6-3
CDR3 protein: CASSRPGGQETQYF
CDR3 DNA: TGTGCCAGCAGTCGGCCGGGAGGACAAGAGACCCAGTACTTC

D gene: NA
J gene: TRBJ2-2
clone size: NA
V gene: TRBV5-8
CDR3 protein: CASSQLPAARTGELFF
CDR3 DNA: TGTGCCAGCAGCCAGCTCCCGGCAGCTCGGACCGGGGAGCTGTTTTTT

D gene: NA
J gene: TRBJ2-1
clone size: few
V gene: TRBV12-3/TRBV12-4
CDR3 protein: CASSPGPAQFF
CDR3 DNA: TGTGCCAGCAGCCCGGGCCCTGCGCAGTTCTTC

D gene: NA
J gene: TRBJ1-5
clone size: NA
V gene: TRBV21-1
CDR3 protein: CATRGPRHQPQHF
CDR3 DNA: TGTGCCACCAGGGGTCCTCGTCATCAGCCCCAGCATTTT

D gene: NA
J gene: TRBJ2-3
clone size: NA
V gene: TRBV7-9
CDR3 protein: CASSLGVVRADTQYF
CDR3 DNA: TGTGCCAGCAGCTTAGGTGTAGTTCGCGCAGATACGCAGTATTTT

D gene: NA
J gene: TRBJ1-5
clone size: NA
V gene: TRBV6-5
CDR3 protein: CASSYVDSNQPQHF
CDR3 DNA: TGTGCCAGCAGTTATGTCGATAGCAATCAGCCCCAGCATTTT

D gene: TRBD1
J gene: TRBJ1-1
clone size: NA
V gene: TRBV19
CDR3 protein: CASRETGQGEGNTEAFF
CDR3 DNA: TGTGCCAGTAGAGAAACGGGACAGGGCGAGGGGAACACTGAAGCTTTCTTT

D gene: NA
J gene: TRBJ1-3
clone size: NA
V gene: TRBV27
CDR3 protein: CASSLTSRSGNTIYF
CDR3 DNA: TGTGCCAGCAGTCTTACCTCACGCTCTGGAAACACCATATATTTT

D gene: NA
J gene: TRBJ2-1
clone size: NA
V gene: TRBV7-2
CDR3 protein: CASSLKGNEQFF
CDR3 DNA: TGTGCCAGCAGCTTGAAAGGGAATGAGCAGTTCTTC

D gene: TRBD2
J gene: TRBJ2-2
clone size: few
V gene: TRBV28
CDR3 protein: CASSSPSTSGGFSGELFF
CDR3 DNA: TGTGCCAGCAGTTCTCCCTCGACTAGCGGGGGGTTTAGCGGGGAGCTGTTTTTT

D gene: NA
J gene: TRBJ2-1
clone size: NA
V gene: TRBV28
CDR3 protein: CASSLWFRDNKGSYNEQFF
CDR3 DNA: TGTGCCAGCAGTTTATGGTTCCGGGACAACAAAGGGTCCTACAATGAGCAGTTCTTC

D gene: NA
J gene: TRBJ2-7
clone size: NA
V gene: TRBV18
CDR3 protein: CASSPTRGVPYEQYF
CDR3 DNA: TGTGCCAGCTCACCCACGCGGGGAGTTCCCTACGAGCAGTACTTC

D gene: TRBD1
J gene: TRBJ1-3
clone size: NA
V gene: TRBV7-2
CDR3 protein: CASTRQGGMSGNTIYF
CDR3 DNA: TGTGCCAGCACCCGTCAGGGGGGAATGAGTGGAAACACCATATATTTT

D gene: TRBD2
J gene: TRBJ2-1
clone size: few
V gene: TRBV19
CDR3 protein: CASSSVWTSGYNEQFF
CDR3 DNA: TGTGCCAGTAGTAGTGTTTGGACTAGCGGCTACAATGAGCAGTTCTTC

D gene: TRBD2
J gene: TRBJ2-3
clone size: NA
V gene: TRBV6-5
CDR3 protein: CASSYVAGGTDTQYF
CDR3 DNA: TGTGCCAGCAGTTACGTAGCGGGCGGCACAGATACGCAGTATTTT

D gene: TRBD2
J gene: TRBJ2-1
clone size: NA
V gene: TRBV12-3/TRBV12-4
CDR3 protein: CASSSGGPNEQFF
CDR3 DNA: TGTGCCAGCAGTTCGGGGGGGCCTAATGAGCAGTTCTTC

D gene: TRBD1
J gene: TRBJ2-7
clone size: NA
V gene: TRBV7-2
CDR3 protein: CATGTGGGYEQYF
CDR3 DNA: TGTGCCACCGGGACAGGGGGCGGCTACGAGCAGTACTTC

D gene: TRBD1
J gene: TRBJ1-4
clone size: few
V gene: TRBV28
CDR3 protein: CASSWDSQREKLFF
CDR3 DNA: TGTGCCAGCAGCTGGGACAGCCAGAGGGAAAAACTGTTTTTT

D gene: NA
J gene: TRBJ1-5
clone size: NA
V gene: TRBV24-1
CDR3 protein: CATSDSGPQPQHF
CDR3 DNA: TGTGCCACCAGTGACTCAGGGCCCCAGCCCCAGCATTTT